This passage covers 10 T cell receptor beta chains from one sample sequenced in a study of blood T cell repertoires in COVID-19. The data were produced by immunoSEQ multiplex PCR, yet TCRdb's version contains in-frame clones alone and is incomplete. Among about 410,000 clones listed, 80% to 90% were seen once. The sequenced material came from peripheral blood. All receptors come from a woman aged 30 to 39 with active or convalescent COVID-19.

CDR3 sequence reads: CATSSQGTDTQYF. CDR3 sequence (DNA): TGTGCCACCAGCAGTCAGGGCACAGATACGCAGTATTTT. The rearrangement joins TRBV15 to TRBJ2-3; D is ambiguous. Trimming took 3 bases from V and 1 from J, leaving 5 bases between them. This CDR3 spans 13 amino acids. Germline V gives CDR1 LNHNV, CDR2 YYDKDF (reference sequence).

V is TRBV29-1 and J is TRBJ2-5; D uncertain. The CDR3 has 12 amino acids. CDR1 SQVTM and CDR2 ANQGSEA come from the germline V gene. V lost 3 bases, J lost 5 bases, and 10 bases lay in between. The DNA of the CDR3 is TGCAGCGTTGATGTCTACCTCGAGACCCAGTACTTC. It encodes CSVDVYLETQYF.

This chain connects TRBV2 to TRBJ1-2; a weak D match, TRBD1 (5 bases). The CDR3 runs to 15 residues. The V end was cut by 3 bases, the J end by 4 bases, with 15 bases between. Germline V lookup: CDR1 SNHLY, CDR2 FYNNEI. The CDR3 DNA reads TGTGCCAGCAGTGATCCAGGGTCTCAGCTCTATGGCTACACCTTC. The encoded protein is CASSDPGSQLYGYTF.

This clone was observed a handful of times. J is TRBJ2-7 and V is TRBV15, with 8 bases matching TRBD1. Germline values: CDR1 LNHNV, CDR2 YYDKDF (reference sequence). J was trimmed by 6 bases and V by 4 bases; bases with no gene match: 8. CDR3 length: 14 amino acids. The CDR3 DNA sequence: TGTGCCACCAGCACGAGGACAGGGACAGGCGAGCAGTACTTC. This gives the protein CATSTRTGTGEQYF.

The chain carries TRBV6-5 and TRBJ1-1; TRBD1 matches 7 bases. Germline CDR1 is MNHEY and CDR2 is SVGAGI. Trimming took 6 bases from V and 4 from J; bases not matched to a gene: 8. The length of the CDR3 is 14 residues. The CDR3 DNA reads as TGTGCCAGCAGCCACACAGGGGTGGGCACTGAAGCTTTCTTT. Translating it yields CASSHTGVGTEAFF.

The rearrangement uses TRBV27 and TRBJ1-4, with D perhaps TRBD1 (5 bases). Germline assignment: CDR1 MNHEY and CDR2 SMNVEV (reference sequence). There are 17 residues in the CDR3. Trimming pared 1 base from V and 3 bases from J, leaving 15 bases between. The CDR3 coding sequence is TGTGCCAGCAGTTTATGGCCCCCGGGGGGACCTAATGAAAAACTGTTTTTT. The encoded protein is CASSLWPPGGPNEKLFF.

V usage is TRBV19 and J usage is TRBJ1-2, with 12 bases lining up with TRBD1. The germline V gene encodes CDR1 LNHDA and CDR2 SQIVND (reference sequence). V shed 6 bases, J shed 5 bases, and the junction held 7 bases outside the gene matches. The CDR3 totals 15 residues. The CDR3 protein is CASSPGTGGQYGYTF. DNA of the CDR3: TGTGCCAGTAGCCCTGGGACAGGGGGCCAGTATGGCTACACCTTC.

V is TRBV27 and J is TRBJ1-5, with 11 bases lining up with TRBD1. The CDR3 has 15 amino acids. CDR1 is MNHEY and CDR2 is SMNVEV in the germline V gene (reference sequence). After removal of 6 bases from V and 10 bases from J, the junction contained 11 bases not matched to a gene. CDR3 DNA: TGTGCCAGCAGCCTCTCGGGACAGGGGGGGGGACCCCAGCATTTT. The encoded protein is CASSLSGQGGGPQHF.

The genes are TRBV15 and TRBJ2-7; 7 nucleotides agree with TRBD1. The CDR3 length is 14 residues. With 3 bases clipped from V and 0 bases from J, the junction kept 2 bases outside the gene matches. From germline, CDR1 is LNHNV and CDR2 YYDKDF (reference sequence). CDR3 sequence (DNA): TGTGCCACCAGCAGTCGGGACAGCTCCTACGAGCAGTACTTC. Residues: CATSSRDSSYEQYF. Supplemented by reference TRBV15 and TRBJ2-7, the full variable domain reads DAMVIQNPRYQVTQFGKPVTLSCSQTLNHNVMYWYQQKSSQAPKLLFHYYDKDFNNEADTPDNFQSRRPNTSFCFLDIRSPGLGDTAMYLCATSSRDSSYEQYFGPGTRLTVT.

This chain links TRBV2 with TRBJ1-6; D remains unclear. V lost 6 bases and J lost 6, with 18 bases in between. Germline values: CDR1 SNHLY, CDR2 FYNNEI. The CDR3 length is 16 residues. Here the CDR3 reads CASSDVSGSRNSPLHF. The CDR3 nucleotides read TGTGCCAGCAGCGACGTTTCGGGGTCCCGTAATTCACCCCTCCACTTT.